The following is a T cell receptor (beta chain) sequence with its context. As yet, its antigen is unknown. The junction departs from germline at one end; a sequencing error may be responsible. The data originate from a study of cytomegalovirus exposure and HLA in healthy donors. In the PCR, 60 Vbeta and 13 Jbeta primers were used. The repertoire was sequenced with immunoSEQ multiplex PCR; TCRdb's copy has only in-frame clones and lacks some. The profile shows about 250,000 clones, 80% to 95% of them singletons. Points from the study as a whole: CMV serostatus was the sole immune exposure data available.

The V gene's germline CDR1 is SQVTM and CDR2 ANQGSEA. The CDR3 contains 12 residues. V usage is TRBV29-1 and J usage is TRBJ2-4; 7 bases match TRBD1. Sequencing was done on a sample of PBMCs. This sequence was found in a girl aged 2-10 years in good health and CMV-seronegative. In DNA form, the CDR3 reads TGCAGCGTTGAAACCCGACAGGGTCGTGGTTGCTTC. Its protein is CSVETRQGRGCF.